Presented here are 23 T cell receptor beta chains from one specimen sequenced in a study of T-cell memory formation after mild COVID-19. TCRdb independently ran MiXCR on the 5' RACE reads; one entry per CDR3 protein. The table records a few hundred thousand distinct CDR3 sequences, roughly a fifth of them present only once. What was sequenced was PBMCs or a T cell subset sorted from them (not recorded which). The receptors stem from a man between 18 and 35 years old who had mild COVID-19 (a few samples of this study predate the infection). Cell type and time point are not known.

This chain's CDR3 is CSATESGYEQYF. The CDR3 DNA is TGCAGTGCCACAGAGTCCGGCTACGAGCAGTACTTC. This chain links TRBV20-1 with TRBJ2-7; no definite D call. Germline lookup yields CDR1 DFQATT and CDR2 SNEGSKA (reference sequence). The CDR3 loop spans 12 amino acids. With 6 bases removed from V and 3 bases from J, the gap between germline ends came to 12 bases.

This clonotype appeared a single time. The chain joins TRBV4-2 to TRBJ1-1, with 7 bases aligning to TRBD1. CDR1 and CDR2 from the germline V gene are LGHNA and YNFKEQ. V gave up 1 base and J gave up 5 bases; unmatched junction bases: 10. CDR3 length: 16 residues. This CDR3 is CASSQAPGGMGTEAFF. CDR3 sequence (DNA): TGTGCCAGCAGCCAAGCACCAGGGGGAATGGGGACTGAAGCTTTCTTT.

The chain couples TRBV10-3 to TRBJ1-1; D is undetermined. The CDR3 totals 14 residues. The V end lost 6 bases, the J end lost 3 bases, and 14 bases lay between the germline ends. The germline V gene has CDR1 ENHRY and CDR2 SYGVKD. CDR3 in amino acids: CAIRGFGQHTEAFF. The CDR3 DNA reads as TGTGCCATCAGGGGTTTTGGGCAGCACACTGAAGCTTTCTTT.

The V call is TRBV5-1, the J call TRBJ2-7, with D possibly matching TRBD1 (5 bases). Germline CDR1 and CDR2: SGHRS and YFSETQ. This CDR3 has 13 residues. V was trimmed by 6 bases and J by 0 bases, leaving 10 bases between them. The CDR3 loop reads CASKGLSSYEQYF. DNA of the CDR3: TGCGCCAGCAAGGGGCTCAGCTCCTACGAGCAGTACTTC.

The rearrangement joins TRBV29-1 to TRBJ2-1; D not certain. The CDR3 is 11 amino acids. V lost 6 bases and J lost 8, with 11 bases in between. Germline V CDR1 and CDR2: SQVTM, ANQGSEA. The CDR3 DNA sequence: TGCAGCGTCGGAAATTCGTATGAGCAGTTCTTC. Translation: CSVGNSYEQFF.

The V and J genes are TRBV5-1 and TRBJ2-4, with TRBD2 as a possible D gene (6 bases). This CDR3 has 18 amino acids. The V gene lost 0 bases and the J gene lost 0 bases, with 16 bases spanning the gap. In germline, CDR1 is SGHRS, CDR2 YFSETQ. The CDR3 sequence: CASSLGYQRALAKNIQYF. The CDR3 DNA follows: TGCGCCAGCAGCTTGGGATACCAGCGGGCGTTAGCCAAAAACATTCAGTACTTC.

This clonotype has only a few counts. The V and J genes are TRBV29-1 and TRBJ1-2; 11 bases are a match to TRBD1. Losses at the gene ends were 3 bases for V and 8 bases for J; bases not matched to a gene: 5. There are 13 residues in the CDR3. Germline CDR1 is SQVTM and CDR2 is ANQGSEA. The CDR3 sequence is CSVDGTGGPGYTF. CDR3 coding DNA: TGCAGCGTTGATGGGACAGGGGGTCCCGGCTACACCTTC.

This chain uses TRBV6-6 with TRBJ1-4; D is possibly TRBD1 (6 bases). The CDR3 is made up of 15 amino acids. V was shortened by 3 bases and J by 7 bases, with 15 bases between the two germline ends. Germline CDR1 is MNHNY and CDR2 is SVGAGI (reference sequence). The CDR3 DNA reads TGTGCCAGCAGTTATAGTGGACAGCCGGGTGAAAAACTGTTTTTT. Residues: CASSYSGQPGEKLFF.

This chain joins TRBV7-9 and TRBJ2-2, with 7 nucleotides matching TRBD1. The CDR3 covers 17 residues. CDR1 is SEHNR and CDR2 is FQNEAQ in the germline V gene (reference sequence). Unmatched junction bases numbered 14, after V lost 5 bases and J lost 5 bases. DNA for the CDR3: TGTGCCAGCAGCCCCAAGGAACAGGGGCGGTTGACCGGGGAGCTGTTTTTT. It yields the protein CASSPKEQGRLTGELFF.

The rearrangement uses TRBV6-2 or TRBV6-3 and TRBJ2-5; 7 bases match TRBD1. V shed 4 bases, J shed 0 bases, and the junction held 5 bases outside the gene matches. This CDR3 has 15 residues. The germline V gene encodes CDR1 MNHEY and CDR2 SVGEGT. This CDR3 reads CASSSGTVYQETQYF. CDR3 coding DNA: TGTGCCAGCAGTTCCGGGACAGTGTACCAAGAGACCCAGTACTTC.

This chain links TRBV7-2 with TRBJ2-6; D is ambiguous. Per the germline V gene, CDR1 is SGHTA and CDR2 is FQGNSA. V lost 5 bases and J lost 3, with 8 bases in between. The CDR3 is 14 residues long. The DNA of the CDR3 is TGTGCCAGCAGCCCACCCCTTGGGGCCAACGTCCTGACTTTC. Translating it yields CASSPPLGANVLTF. Based on the CDR3 plus reference TRBV7-2 and TRBJ2-6, the full variable domain is GAGVSQSPSNKVTEKGKDVELRCDPISGHTALYWYRQSLGQGLEFLIYFQGNSAPDKSGLPSDRFSAERTGGSVSTLTIQRTQQEDSAVYLCASSPPLGANVLTFGAGSRLTVL.

This clonotype occurred many times. This chain connects TRBV20-1 to TRBJ2-2, with TRBD2 matching over 12 bases. The germline V gene has CDR1 DFQATT and CDR2 SNEGSKA (reference sequence). The CDR3 contains 15 residues. The V segment lost 4 bases and the J segment 9 bases; nucleotides outside the gene matches: 9. The CDR3 region has the DNA TGCAGTGCTACTCTAGCGGGGGGGGTCGGCCGGGAGCTGTTTTTT. This codes for CSATLAGGVGRELFF.

This clonotype was observed a few times. The chain combines TRBV6-2 or TRBV6-3 with TRBJ2-2, with D unresolved. This CDR3 is 13 amino acids long. V lost 2 bases to trimming and J lost 5 bases, with 6 bases between them. Germline loops: CDR1 MNHEY, CDR2 SVGEGT. In DNA form, the CDR3 reads TGTGCCAGCAGTTACGGTTGGACCGGGGAGCTGTTTTTT. Protein product: CASSYGWTGELFF.

The genes are TRBV4-1 and TRBJ2-3; 7 nucleotides align to TRBD2. With V trimmed by 7 bases and J by 4 bases, 17 bases remained unmatched. Germline V CDR1 and CDR2: MGHRA, YSYEKL. The CDR3 extends over 17 amino acids. CDR3 loop: CASTRRLGGGRADTQYF. The CDR3 DNA reads as TGCGCCAGCACCCGACGCCTTGGGGGGGGACGGGCAGATACGCAGTATTTT.

A few counts support this clonotype. V and J are TRBV6-1 and TRBJ1-2; TRBD1 might be the D (6 bases). V was shortened by 5 bases and J by 1 base, with 14 bases between the two germline ends. The CDR3 spans 15 residues. Germline assignment: CDR1 MNHNS and CDR2 SASEGT. This chain's CDR3 is CASSRTVAGNYGYTF. DNA of the CDR3: TGTGCCAGCAGTCGGACAGTAGCGGGTAACTATGGCTACACCTTC.

This clonotype has at least ten counts. This chain links TRBV12-3 or TRBV12-4 with TRBJ2-3; D call uncertain. Between the trimmed V and J ends, which lost 5 bases and 0 bases, there was a span of 15 bases. CDR3 length equals 16 residues. For the CDR3, the DNA is TGTGCCAGCAGTCCCCGACGCGACGGTAGCACAGATACGCAGTATTTT. Translating gives CASSPRRDGSTDTQYF.

Regarding this clonotype: The germline gene is not matched at one end of the junction; a read error may be the cause. The chain carries TRBV7-2 and TRBJ2-5, with 14 bases matching TRBD2. Germline values: CDR1 SGHTA, CDR2 FQGNSA. The CDR3 spans 12 residues. DNA of the CDR3: TGTGCCAGCAGCCGACTAGCGGGGGGGCCTGGGTTC. It is translated as CASSRLAGGPGF.

This clonotype was detected only a few times. The chain employs TRBV6-2 or TRBV6-3 and TRBJ2-3, with TRBD2 as a possible D gene (7 bases). CDR1 and CDR2 from the germline V gene are MNHEY and SVGEGT. Trimming removed 2 bases at V and 2 bases at J, with 14 bases between. CDR3 size: 16 residues. CDR3 loop: CASSYPRGAITDTQYF. The CDR3 region has the DNA TGTGCCAGCAGTTACCCCCGGGGGGCCATCACAGATACGCAGTATTTT.

This sequence joins TRBV5-1 and TRBJ2-1, with D perhaps matching TRBD1 (6 bases). The ends were cut back, 7 bases at V and 7 bases at J, with 9 bases in the middle. The germline CDR1 and CDR2 sequences are SGHRS and YFSETQ. The CDR3 sequence is 11 residues long. The CDR3, as DNA: TGCGCCAGCCATACAGGGAATGAGCAGTTCTTC. It yields the protein CASHTGNEQFF.

The chain employs TRBV4-3 and TRBJ2-2; D is tentatively TRBD1 or TRBD2 (5 bases each). Between the trimmed V and J ends, which lost 0 bases and 2 bases, there was a span of 16 bases. The germline V gene has CDR1 LGHNA and CDR2 YSLEER. CDR3 size: 18 residues. This CDR3 reads CASSQEGPGATNTGELFF. Written as DNA, the CDR3 is TGCGCCAGCAGCCAAGAGGGCCCCGGGGCAACCAACACCGGGGAGCTGTTTTTT.

The chain is built from TRBV7-2 and TRBJ2-3; D is undetermined. Germline assignment: CDR1 SGHTA and CDR2 FQGNSA. The germline V and J ends were trimmed by 3 bases and 4 bases, with 11 bases remaining between them. The CDR3 runs 14 residues. CDR3 sequence: CASSFWSGADTQYF. DNA of the CDR3: TGTGCCAGCAGCTTTTGGAGTGGCGCAGATACGCAGTATTTT.

The chain uses TRBV6-5 and TRBJ2-7; 9 nucleotides align to TRBD2. V lost 6 bases and J lost 4; bases outside the gene matches: 10. Germline CDR1 and CDR2: MNHEY and SVGAGI. This CDR3 has 15 residues. CDR3 sequence: CASSRFGGGAYEQYV. CDR3 in DNA: TGTGCCAGCAGCCGTTTCGGCGGGGGGGCGTACGAGCAGTACGTC.

The chain has TRBV5-1 and TRBJ1-2; D might be TRBD1 (6 bases). The CDR3 has 14 residues. CDR1 is SGHRS and CDR2 is YFSETQ in the germline V gene. V lost 7 bases and J 5 bases, leaving 18 bases between the germline ends. In DNA, the CDR3 is TGCGCCAGCGGAGAGAATGGACAGAGATATGGCTACACCTTC. Protein sequence: CASGENGQRYGYTF. Using reference TRBV5-1 and TRBJ1-2 for the parts outside the CDR3, the full variable domain is KAGVTQTPRYLIKTRGQQVTLSCSPISGHRSVSWYQQTPGQGLQFLFEYFSETQRNKGNFPGRFSGRQFSNSRSEMNVSTLELGDSALYLCASGENGQRYGYTFGSGTRLTVV.